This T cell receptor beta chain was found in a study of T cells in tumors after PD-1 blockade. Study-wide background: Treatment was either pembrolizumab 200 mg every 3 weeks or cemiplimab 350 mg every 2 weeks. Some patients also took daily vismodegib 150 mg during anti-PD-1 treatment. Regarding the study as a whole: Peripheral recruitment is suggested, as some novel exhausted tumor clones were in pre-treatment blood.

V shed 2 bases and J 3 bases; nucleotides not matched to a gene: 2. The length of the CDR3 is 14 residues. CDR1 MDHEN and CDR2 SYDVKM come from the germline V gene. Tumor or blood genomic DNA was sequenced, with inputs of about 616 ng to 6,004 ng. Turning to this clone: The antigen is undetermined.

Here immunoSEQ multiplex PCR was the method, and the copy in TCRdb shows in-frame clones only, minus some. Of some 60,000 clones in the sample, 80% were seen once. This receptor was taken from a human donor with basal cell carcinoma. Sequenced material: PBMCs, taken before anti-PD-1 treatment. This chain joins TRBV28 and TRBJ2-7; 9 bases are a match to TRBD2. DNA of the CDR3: TGTGCCAGCAGTTTAGCGGGGGGGCTCTACGAGCAGTACTTC. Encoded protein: CASSLAGGLYEQYF.